This is a list of T cell receptor beta chains from one sample in a study of regulatory T cells in long-lasting Graves disease. TCRdb ran MiXCR on the multiplex PCR reads and lists one entry per CDR3 protein. The sample has 350,000 to 450,000 distinct CDR3 sequences, roughly a fifth seen once. The sequenced sample was peripheral blood mononuclear cells (PBMCs), obtained when the disease was refractory, from a patient treated with antithyroid drugs. The origin of the receptors is a female donor with Graves disease. CDR3s include the opening cysteine and the closing phenylalanine or tryptophan. A D gene is named only where the DNA matches it firmly. The size entry is marked missing in some rows and otherwise reads once, few, many or a size class.

>TRBV24-1|few|-|TRBJ2-7
CATSDLPPRGNYEQYF
TGTGCCACCAGTGATTTGCCCCCCCGCGGGAACTACGAGCAGTACTTC
>TRBV7-8|many|-|TRBJ2-7
CASSFRTEVVQYF
TGTGCCAGCAGCTTTCGGACGGAGGTCGTGCAGTACTTC
>TRBV6-2/TRBV6-3|many|-|TRBJ1-1
CASSYGVPGLSTEAFF
TGTGCCAGCAGTTACGGGGTGCCAGGGTTGAGCACTGAAGCTTTCTTT
>TRBV20-1|-|TRBD2|TRBJ2-1
CSARVGGRTWDEQFF
TGCAGTGCTAGAGTAGGCGGGAGAACTTGGGATGAGCAGTTCTTC
>TRBV5-1|-|TRBD2|TRBJ2-7
CASSAGASGSIYEQYF
TGCGCCAGCAGCGCCGGAGCTAGCGGGAGTATTTACGAGCAGTACTTC
>TRBV29-1|many|-|TRBJ1-2
CSVSAGWRNYGYTF
TGCAGCGTCTCCGCGGGGTGGCGTAACTATGGCTACACCTTC
>TRBV28|many|-|TRBJ1-2
CASSLFPDPVTDGRGGYTF
TGTGCCAGCAGTTTATTTCCGGACCCTGTGACAGACGGACGTGGGGGCTACACCTTC
>TRBV10-3|many|TRBD2|TRBJ2-7
CAISESGGDYEQYF
TGTGCCATCAGTGAATCGGGAGGGGACTACGAGCAGTACTTC
>TRBV2|few|TRBD2|TRBJ2-7
CASSATSGNGGEQYF
TGTGCCAGCAGTGCAACTAGCGGAAATGGGGGCGAGCAGTACTTC
>TRBV27|-|TRBD2|TRBJ2-7
CASRTIAGVDEQYF
TGTGCCAGCAGAACTATAGCGGGAGTGGACGAGCAGTACTTC
>TRBV7-9|many|TRBD1|TRBJ2-5
CASSSWTGGGETQYF
TGTGCCAGCAGCTCTTGGACAGGGGGCGGAGAGACCCAGTACTTC
>TRBV6-2/TRBV6-3|-|-|TRBJ2-7
CASSPGGQLAFYEQYF
TGTGCCAGCAGTCCGGGGGGACAGCTAGCGTTCTACGAGCAGTACTTC
>TRBV20-1|-|TRBD1|TRBJ2-7
CSARNPLTGDPYEQYF
TGCAGTGCTAGAAATCCCCTGACAGGGGATCCCTACGAGCAGTACTTC
>TRBV2|many|-|TRBJ2-7
CASTPEAYEQYF
TGTGCCAGCACCCCGGAGGCCTACGAGCAGTACTTC
>TRBV7-2|-|-|TRBJ1-1
CASRLRVDTEAFF
TGTGCCAGCAGACTCAGGGTTGACACTGAAGCTTTCTTT
>TRBV28|many|-|TRBJ1-5
CASSLGHPNQPQHF
TGTGCCAGCAGCCTCGGACACCCCAATCAGCCCCAGCATTTT
>TRBV7-9|few|TRBD2|TRBJ2-7
CASSQRVSGKEYEQYF
TGTGCCAGCAGCCAAAGGGTCAGCGGGAAGGAATACGAGCAGTACTTC
>TRBV6-1|-|TRBD2|TRBJ2-5
CASSAWTSGPVGGSQYF
TGTGCCAGCAGTGCCTGGACTAGCGGGCCCGTGGGGGGGAGCCAGTACTTC
>TRBV30|-|-|TRBJ1-2
CAWSPIGKMVRDLSGYTF
TGTGCCTGGAGTCCAATTGGAAAAATGGTGAGAGATCTTAGTGGCTACACCTTC
>TRBV20-1|-|-|TRBJ1-4
CSAFGPTTNEKLFF
TGCAGTGCCTTCGGACCGACAACTAATGAAAAACTGTTTTTT
>TRBV7-9|few|-|TRBJ1-2
CASSPRYPGTYGYTF
TGTGCCAGCAGCCCAAGATACCCCGGAACCTATGGCTACACCTTC
>TRBV2|many|-|TRBJ2-5
CASSDSAGQETQYF
TGTGCCAGCAGTGATTCGGCCGGGCAAGAGACCCAGTACTTC
>TRBV6-1|few|-|TRBJ2-6
CASSEGTSGANVLTF
TGTGCCAGCAGTGAAGGGACTTCTGGGGCCAACGTCCTGACTTTC
>TRBV2|many|-|TRBJ2-5
CASRSAEETQYF
TGTGCCAGCAGGTCGGCAGAAGAGACCCAGTACTTC
>TRBV18|many|TRBD1|TRBJ1-4
CASSLEVGQLNEKLFF
TGTGCCAGCTCCCTAGAAGTGGGACAGCTTAATGAAAAACTGTTTTTT
>TRBV28|many|TRBD2|TRBJ2-6
CAAAGYHTGANVLTF
TGTGCTGCAGCGGGGTATCACACTGGGGCCAACGTCCTGACTTTC
>TRBV4-2|few|TRBD1|TRBJ1-2
CASSQGDSSNYGYTF
TGTGCCAGCAGCCAGGGGGACAGTTCTAACTATGGCTACACCTTC
>TRBV27|-|TRBD2|TRBJ2-5
CASRTYQRESETQYF
TGTGCCAGCAGGACATACCAGCGGGAAAGTGAGACCCAGTACTTC
>TRBV6-5|many|TRBD2|TRBJ2-5
CASSYSGGRGETQYF
TGTGCCAGCAGTTACTCGGGCGGGAGGGGAGAGACCCAGTACTTC
>TRBV11-2|-|-|TRBJ2-6
CASGNFGANVLTF
TGTGCCAGCGGCAATTTTGGGGCCAACGTCCTGACTTTC
>TRBV7-2|few|TRBD2|TRBJ2-3
CASSLSGKGDTQYF
TGTGCCAGCAGCTTAAGCGGGAAGGGAGATACGCAGTATTTT
>TRBV28|many|-|TRBJ1-2
CASSPPAPNGYGYTF
TGTGCCAGCAGTCCCCCGGCCCCGAATGGCTATGGCTACACCTTC
>TRBV20-1|many|-|TRBJ1-2
CSAAGGNYGYTF
TGCAGTGCCGCGGGGGGGAACTATGGCTACACCTTC
>TRBV15|many|-|TRBJ2-2
CATSRDPGPTGELFF
TGTGCCACCAGCAGAGATCCAGGGCCCACCGGGGAGCTGTTTTTT
>TRBV5-8|-|-|TRBJ2-7
CASSLEPLVSYEQYF
TGTGCCAGCAGCTTGGAGCCCCTAGTCTCCTACGAGCAGTACTTC
>TRBV3-1|many|-|TRBJ1-1
CASQRGGEAFF
TGTGCCAGCCAGCGGGGCGGTGAAGCTTTCTTT
>TRBV3-1|-|TRBD2|TRBJ2-5
CASSRLVGSGIKTQYF
TGTGCCAGCAGCCGGCTGGTGGGCAGCGGGATAAAGACCCAGTACTTC
>TRBV15|many|TRBD2|TRBJ2-7
CATSREASGSYEQYF
TGTGCCACCAGCAGAGAAGCTAGCGGGAGTTACGAGCAGTACTTC
>TRBV11-2|-|-|TRBJ2-2
CASSLPGRPNTGELFF
TGTGCCAGCAGCTTGCCTGGACGACCGAACACCGGGGAGCTGTTTTTT
>TRBV7-8|many|-|TRBJ1-1
CASSLGRGDTEAFF
TGTGCCAGCAGCTTAGGCAGGGGTGACACTGAAGCTTTCTTT
>TRBV12-3/TRBV12-4|many|-|TRBJ2-7
CASSLGADYEQYF
TGTGCCAGCAGCTTGGGGGCTGACTACGAGCAGTACTTC
>TRBV28|many|TRBD1|TRBJ2-3
CASSLFQGADTQYF
TGTGCCAGCAGTTTATTCCAGGGGGCAGATACGCAGTATTTT
>TRBV2|-|TRBD2|TRBJ2-5
CASSPWRSGSGETQYF
TGTGCCAGCAGCCCCTGGCGTAGCGGGAGTGGAGAGACCCAGTACTTC
>TRBV28|-|TRBD1|TRBJ1-2
CASRRTGGYGYTF
TGTGCCAGCAGGAGGACAGGGGGCTACGGCTACACCTTC
>TRBV9|few|-|TRBJ2-2
CASSVDIGATGELFF
TGTGCCAGCAGCGTAGATATCGGGGCCACCGGGGAGCTGTTTTTT
>TRBV3-1|-|TRBD1|TRBJ1-2
CASSRDSVYGYTF
TGTGCCAGCAGCCGGGACAGCGTCTATGGCTACACCTTC
>TRBV19|-|TRBD1|TRBJ2-7
CASSYGQGSSYEQYF
TGTGCCAGTAGCTACGGACAGGGGAGCTCCTACGAGCAGTACTTC
>TRBV14|-|-|TRBJ2-6
CASSQSWDTIAGANVLTF
TGTGCCAGCAGCCAAAGCTGGGACACTATCGCGGGGGCCAACGTCCTGACTTTC
>TRBV7-7|many|TRBD1|TRBJ2-7
CAMKTRDSSSYEQYF
TGTGCTATGAAGACCCGGGACAGCTCATCTTACGAGCAGTACTTC
>TRBV29-1|-|TRBD2|TRBJ2-1
CSVAPSGVYNEQFF
TGCAGCGTTGCTCCTAGCGGGGTCTACAATGAGCAGTTCTTC
>TRBV6-9|once|-|TRBJ2-2
CASSYSIAVSGDANTGELFF
TGTGCCAGCAGTTACTCTATTGCGGTTAGCGGAGACGCGAACACCGGGGAGCTGTTTTTT
>TRBV20-1|many|-|TRBJ2-4
CSASRKPQNIQYF
TGCAGTGCTAGCCGCAAACCTCAAAACATTCAGTACTTC
>TRBV6-1|many|-|TRBJ2-7
CASSEGGKGSSEQYF
TGTGCCAGCAGTGAAGGCGGGAAGGGCTCCAGCGAGCAGTACTTC
>TRBV19|few|-|TRBJ2-2
CASKQGINTGELFF
TGTGCCAGTAAGCAGGGGATTAACACCGGGGAGCTGTTTTTT
>TRBV6-1|-|-|TRBJ2-3
CASASGSDTQYF
TGTGCCAGCGCCAGTGGGTCGGATACGCAGTATTTT